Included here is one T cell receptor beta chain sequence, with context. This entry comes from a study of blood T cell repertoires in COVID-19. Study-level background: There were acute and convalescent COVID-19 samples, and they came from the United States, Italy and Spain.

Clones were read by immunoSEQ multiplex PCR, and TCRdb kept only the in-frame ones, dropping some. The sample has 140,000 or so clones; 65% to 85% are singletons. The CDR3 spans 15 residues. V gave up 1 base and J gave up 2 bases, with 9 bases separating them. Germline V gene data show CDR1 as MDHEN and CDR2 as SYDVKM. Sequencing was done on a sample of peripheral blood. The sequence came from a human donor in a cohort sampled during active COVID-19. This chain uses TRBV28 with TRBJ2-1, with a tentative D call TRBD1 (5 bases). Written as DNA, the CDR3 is TGTGCCAGCAGTTTATTGTTGGGGCCCTACAATGAGCAGTTCTTC. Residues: CASSLLLGPYNEQFF.